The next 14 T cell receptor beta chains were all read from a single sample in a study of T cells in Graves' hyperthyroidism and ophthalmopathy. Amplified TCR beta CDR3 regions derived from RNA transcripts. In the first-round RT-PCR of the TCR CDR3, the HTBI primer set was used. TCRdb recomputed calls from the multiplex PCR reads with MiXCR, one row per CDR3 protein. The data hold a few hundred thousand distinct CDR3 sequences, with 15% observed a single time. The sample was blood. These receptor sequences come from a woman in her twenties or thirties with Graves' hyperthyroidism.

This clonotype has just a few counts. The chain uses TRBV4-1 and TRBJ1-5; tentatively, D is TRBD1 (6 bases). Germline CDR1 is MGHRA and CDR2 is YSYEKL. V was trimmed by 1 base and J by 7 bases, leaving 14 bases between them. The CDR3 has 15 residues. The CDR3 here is CASSQATGLQQPQHF. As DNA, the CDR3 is TGCGCCAGCAGCCAAGCTACAGGGTTGCAACAGCCCCAGCATTTT.

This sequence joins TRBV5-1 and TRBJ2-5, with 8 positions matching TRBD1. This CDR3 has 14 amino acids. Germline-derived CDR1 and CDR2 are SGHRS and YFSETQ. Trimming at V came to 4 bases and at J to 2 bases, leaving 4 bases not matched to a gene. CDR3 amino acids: CASSIGQGQETQYF. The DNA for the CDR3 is TGCGCCAGCAGCATCGGACAGGGTCAAGAGACCCAGTACTTC.

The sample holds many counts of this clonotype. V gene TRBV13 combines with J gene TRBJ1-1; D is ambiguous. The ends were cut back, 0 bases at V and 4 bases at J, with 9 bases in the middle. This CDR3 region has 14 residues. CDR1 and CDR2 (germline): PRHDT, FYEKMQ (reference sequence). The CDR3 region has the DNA TGTGCCAGCAGCTTAGGGCCGGGGAGCACTGAAGCTTTCTTT. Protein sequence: CASSLGPGSTEAFF. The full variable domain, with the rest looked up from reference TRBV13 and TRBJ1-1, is AAGVIQSPRHLIKEKRETATLKCYPIPRHDTVYWYQQGPGQDPQFLISFYEKMQSDKGSIPDRFSAQQFSDYHSELNMSSLELGDSALYFCASSLGPGSTEAFFGQGTRLTVV.

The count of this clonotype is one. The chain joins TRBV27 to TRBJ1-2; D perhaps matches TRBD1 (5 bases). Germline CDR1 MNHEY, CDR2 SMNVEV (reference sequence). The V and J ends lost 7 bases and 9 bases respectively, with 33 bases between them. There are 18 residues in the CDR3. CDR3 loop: CASTSVIARDSLNLRYTF. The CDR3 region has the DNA TGTGCCAGCACTTCGGTAATTGCCCGGGACTCCCTTAATTTGCGCTACACCTTC.

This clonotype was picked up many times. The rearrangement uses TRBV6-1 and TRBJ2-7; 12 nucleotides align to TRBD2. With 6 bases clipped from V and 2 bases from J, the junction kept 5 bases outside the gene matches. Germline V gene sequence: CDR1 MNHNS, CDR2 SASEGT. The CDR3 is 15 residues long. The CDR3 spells CASSKGLAGPYEQYF. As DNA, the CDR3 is TGTGCCAGCAGCAAAGGACTAGCGGGACCCTACGAGCAGTACTTC.

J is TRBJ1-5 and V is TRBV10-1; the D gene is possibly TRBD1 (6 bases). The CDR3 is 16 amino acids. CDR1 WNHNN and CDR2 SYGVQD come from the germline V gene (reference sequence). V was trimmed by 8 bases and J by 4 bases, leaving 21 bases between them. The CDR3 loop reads CASGSTRNRENQPQHF. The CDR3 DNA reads TGCGCCAGCGGAAGCACGAGGAACAGGGAGAATCAGCCCCAGCATTTT.

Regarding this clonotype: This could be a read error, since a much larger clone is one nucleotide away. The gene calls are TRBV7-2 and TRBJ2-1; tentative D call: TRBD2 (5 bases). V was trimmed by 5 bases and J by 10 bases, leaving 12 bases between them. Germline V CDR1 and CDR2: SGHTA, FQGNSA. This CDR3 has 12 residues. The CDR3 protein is CASSQGSAEQFF. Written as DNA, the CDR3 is TGTGCCAGCAGCCAAGGGAGTGCCGAGCAGTTCTTC.

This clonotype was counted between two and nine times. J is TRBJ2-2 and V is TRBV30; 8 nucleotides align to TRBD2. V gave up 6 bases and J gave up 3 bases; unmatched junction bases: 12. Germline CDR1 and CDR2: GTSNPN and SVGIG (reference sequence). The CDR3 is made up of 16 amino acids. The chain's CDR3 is CACPHEREKDTGELFF. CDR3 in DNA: TGTGCCTGTCCCCATGAGCGGGAGAAGGACACCGGGGAGCTGTTTTTT.

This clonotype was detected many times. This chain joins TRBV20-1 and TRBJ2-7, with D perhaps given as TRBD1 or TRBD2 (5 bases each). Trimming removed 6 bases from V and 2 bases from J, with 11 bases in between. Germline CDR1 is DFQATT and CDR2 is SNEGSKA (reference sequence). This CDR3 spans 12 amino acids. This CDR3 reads CSAAGATYEQYF. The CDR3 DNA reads TGCAGTGCGGCCGGGGCCACCTACGAGCAGTACTTC.

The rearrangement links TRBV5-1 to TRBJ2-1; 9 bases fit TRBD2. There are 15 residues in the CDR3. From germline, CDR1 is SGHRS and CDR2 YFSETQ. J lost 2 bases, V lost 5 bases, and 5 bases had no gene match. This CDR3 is CASRETSGPYNEQFF. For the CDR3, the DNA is TGCGCCAGCAGAGAGACTAGCGGACCCTACAATGAGCAGTTCTTC.

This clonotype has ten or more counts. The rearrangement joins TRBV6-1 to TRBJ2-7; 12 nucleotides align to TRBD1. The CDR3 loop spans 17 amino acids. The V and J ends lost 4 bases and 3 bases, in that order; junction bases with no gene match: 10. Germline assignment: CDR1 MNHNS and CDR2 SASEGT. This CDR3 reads CASSASGTGGAGYEQYF. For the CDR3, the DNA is TGTGCCAGCAGTGCCTCCGGGACAGGGGGCGCAGGCTACGAGCAGTACTTC.

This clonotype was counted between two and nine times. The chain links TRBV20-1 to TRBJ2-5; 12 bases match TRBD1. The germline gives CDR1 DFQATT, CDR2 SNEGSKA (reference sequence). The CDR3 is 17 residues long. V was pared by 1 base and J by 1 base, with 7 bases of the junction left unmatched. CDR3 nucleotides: TGCAGTGCTAGAGGGCCCGGGACAGGGGGCTCCCAAGAGACCCAGTACTTC. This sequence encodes CSARGPGTGGSQETQYF.

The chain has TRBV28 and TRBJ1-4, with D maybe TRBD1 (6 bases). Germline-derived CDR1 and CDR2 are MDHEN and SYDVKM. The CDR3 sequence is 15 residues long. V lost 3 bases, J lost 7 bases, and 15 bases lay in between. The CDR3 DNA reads TGTGCCAGCAGTTTCCTCGCGGGGGCGCCTGAAAAACTGTTTTTT. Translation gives CASSFLAGAPEKLFF. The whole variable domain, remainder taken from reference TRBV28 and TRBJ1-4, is DVKVTQSSRYLVKRTGEKVFLECVQDMDHENMFWYRQDPGLGLRLIYFSYDVKMKEKGDIPEGYSVSREKKERFSLILESASTNQTSMYLCASSFLAGAPEKLFFGSGTQLSVL.

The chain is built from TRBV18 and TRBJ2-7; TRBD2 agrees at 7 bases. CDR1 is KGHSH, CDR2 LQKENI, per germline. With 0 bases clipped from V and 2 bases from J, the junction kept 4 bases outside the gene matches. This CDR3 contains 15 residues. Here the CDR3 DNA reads TGTGCCAGCTCACCACCAAGTCTAGCGGCCTACGAGCAGTACTTC. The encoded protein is CASSPPSLAAYEQYF.